These 27 T cell receptor beta chains share one sample of origin, sequenced in a study of T cells generated in artificial thymic organoids. Semi-nested PCR with reverse primers in the TRAC or TRBC constant regions amplified each chain separately. Using its own MiXCR run on the 5' RACE reads, TCRdb lists one record per CDR3 protein. The sample carries 8,000 or so distinct CDR3 sequences, around 20% recorded once. The sample comprised naive CD8+ T cells from the thymus. The subset is: CD3+TCRalphabeta+CD8SP T cells; for blood, CD45RO-CCR7+ naive CD8+ T cells. These receptors were obtained from a human donor who gave cord blood stem cells for thymic organoid culture, a cardiac surgery patient who gave postnatal thymus, or a blood donor (not recorded which).

The rearrangement joins TRBV4-3 to TRBJ2-1, with 7 bases fitting TRBD1. Germline loops: CDR1 LGHNA, CDR2 YSLEER. The CDR3 has 15 residues. V trimming: 0 bases; J trimming: 4 bases; junction bases outside the gene matches: 3. CDR3 nucleotides: TGCGCCAGCAGCCAAGATAAGGGACAGTACAATGAGCAGTTCTTC. Its protein product is CASSQDKGQYNEQFF.

This clonotype showed up just a few times. V and J are TRBV5-1 and TRBJ2-1; D is undetermined. CDR3 length: 15 amino acids. Trimming cost V 1 base and J 5 bases, with 13 bases left between them. The germline gives CDR1 SGHRS, CDR2 YFSETQ. In nucleotides, the CDR3 is TGCGCCAGCAGCTTGTTAGGGCCTGGCCACAATGAGCAGTTCTTC. Protein sequence: CASSLLGPGHNEQFF.

By sample share, this clonotype is medium-sized. The V call is TRBV18, the J call TRBJ2-1, with 7 positions matching TRBD1. V dropped 1 base and J dropped 6; count of bases not matched to a gene: 6. The CDR3 consists of 15 residues. Germline V CDR1 and CDR2: KGHSH, LQKENI. In nucleotides, the CDR3 is TGTGCCAGCTCACCACTGAAGGGGGCGCCCAATGAGCAGTTCTTC. This gives the protein CASSPLKGAPNEQFF.

The table lists this clonotype with many counts. The J gene is TRBJ2-7, the V gene TRBV29-1, with D possibly being TRBD2 (6 bases). Germline CDR1 SQVTM, CDR2 ANQGSEA. V was pared by 6 bases and J by 4 bases, with 16 bases between. This CDR3 is built from 13 residues. Written as DNA, the CDR3 is TGCAGCGTCGCCACCGGGACTCTGTACGAGCAGTACTTC. This gives the protein CSVATGTLYEQYF.

This clonotype has ten or more counts. The rearrangement joins TRBV9 to TRBJ1-1; 7 bases map to TRBD1. The CDR3 extends over 15 amino acids. Germline V CDR1 and CDR2: SGDLS, YYNGEE. The ends lost 4 bases at V and 4 bases at J; junction bases unmatched: 10. The CDR3 sequence is CASSPGGGAGTEAFF. The CDR3 DNA sequence: TGTGCCAGCAGCCCAGGGGGGGGCGCAGGCACTGAAGCTTTCTTT.

By share, this clonotype ranks as medium-sized. The chain couples TRBV4-1 to TRBJ1-2; D is unclear. V was cut by 2 bases and J by 2 bases, with 6 bases left in between. Germline CDR1 MGHRA, CDR2 YSYEKL. The CDR3 consists of 13 residues. The CDR3 coding sequence is TGCGCCAGCAGCCAAAGGGAGAACTATGGCTACACCTTC. It is translated as CASSQRENYGYTF.

In this sample, this clonotype turned up many times. This chain joins TRBV2 and TRBJ2-1; 7 bases are shared with TRBD2. V lost 4 bases to trimming and J lost 0 bases; unmatched junction nucleotides: 12. The CDR3 runs to 18 residues. Per germline, CDR1 SNHLY and CDR2 FYNNEI. CDR3 nucleotide sequence: TGTGCCAGCAGTGGGGTCCCGACTAGCAGGGCCTCCTACAATGAGCAGTTCTTC. Its translation is CASSGVPTSRASYNEQFF. Using reference TRBV2 and TRBJ2-1 for the parts outside the CDR3, the full variable domain is EPEVTQTPSHQVTQMGQEVILRCVPISNHLYFYWYRQILGQKVEFLVSFYNNEISEKSEIFDDQFSVERPDGSNFTLKIRSTKLEDSAMYFCASSGVPTSRASYNEQFFGPGTRLTVL.

By frequency in the sample, this clonotype is medium-sized (0.01 to 0.1%). The chain has TRBV5-5 and TRBJ2-7, with D hard to call. Germline CDR1 reads SGHKS; CDR2 reads YYEKEE (reference sequence). This CDR3 comprises 13 residues. V shed 4 bases and J shed 4 bases, with 12 bases lying between them. The CDR3 here is CASSQRSAYEQYF. As DNA, the CDR3 is TGTGCCAGCAGCCAACGATCCGCGTACGAGCAGTACTTC.

The chain recombines TRBV27 with TRBJ1-1; D gene uncertain. In germline, CDR1 is MNHEY, CDR2 SMNVEV (reference sequence). The CDR3 contains 13 residues. With 1 base removed from V and 2 bases from J, the gap between germline ends came to 5 bases. CDR3: CASSLWINTEAFF. The CDR3, as DNA: TGTGCCAGCAGTTTATGGATTAACACTGAAGCTTTCTTT.

This clonotype rates as medium-sized (0.01 to 0.1%). The chain employs TRBV28 and TRBJ2-7, with D perhaps TRBD2 (6 bases). The germline V gene has CDR1 MDHEN and CDR2 SYDVKM. The CDR3 is made up of 14 amino acids. V lost 6 bases and J lost 3, with 15 bases in between. CDR3 sequence (DNA): TGTGCCAGCAGGTCCTTTGGGACTGTCTACGAGCAGTACTTC. It yields the protein CASRSFGTVYEQYF.

The chain recombines TRBV12-3 or TRBV12-4 with TRBJ2-5; a possible D gene is TRBD1 (5 bases). The ends were cut back, 3 bases at V and 2 bases at J, with 10 bases in the middle. The CDR3 runs to 14 residues. The DNA of the CDR3 is TGTGCCAGCAGTTTTGATGGGGCGCAAGAGACCCAGTACTTC. Amino acid sequence: CASSFDGAQETQYF.

This clonotype is labeled medium-sized. The rearrangement uses TRBV29-1 and TRBJ2-4, with D unclear. The germline gives CDR1 SQVTM, CDR2 ANQGSEA. The V end lost 3 bases, the J end lost 0 bases, and 3 bases lay between the germline ends. The CDR3 is 12 residues long. CDR3 region: CSVELAKNIQYF. The CDR3 coding sequence is TGCAGCGTTGAGTTAGCCAAAAACATTCAGTACTTC.

This clonotype is labeled as medium-sized (0.01 to 0.1%). The chain joins TRBV2 to TRBJ1-5; tentatively, D is TRBD1 (6 bases). Germline lookup yields CDR1 SNHLY and CDR2 FYNNEI. This CDR3 is 18 amino acids long. Trimming removed 3 bases from V and 4 bases from J, with 22 bases in between. The CDR3 region is CASSDFDSRGATNQPQHF. CDR3 bases: TGTGCCAGCAGTGACTTCGACTCGCGGGGGGCAACGAATCAGCCCCAGCATTTT.

This clonotype was seen repeatedly, ten times or more. J is TRBJ2-7 and V is TRBV20-1; D not certain. CDR3 length: 15 amino acids. Germline-derived CDR1 and CDR2 are DFQATT and SNEGSKA (reference sequence). Trimming cost V 0 bases and J 1 base, with 13 bases left between them. CDR3 protein: CSARDLDSDSYEQYF. CDR3 bases: TGCAGTGCTAGAGATTTGGATTCGGATTCCTACGAGCAGTACTTC.

This clonotype is labeled as medium-sized. V is TRBV7-2 and J is TRBJ2-5, with TRBD2 matching over 13 bases. The CDR3 contains 19 residues. Germline CDR1 reads SGHTA; CDR2 reads FQGNSA. V was pared by 5 bases and J by 3 bases, with 15 bases of the junction left unmatched. CDR3 sequence: CASSRGQGRLAGGEETQYF. CDR3 nucleotide sequence: TGTGCCAGCAGCCGAGGACAGGGCCGACTAGCGGGAGGCGAAGAGACCCAGTACTTC.

Relative to its sample, this clonotype is medium-sized (0.01 to 0.1%). The chain links TRBV2 to TRBJ2-1; the D gene could be TRBD1 or TRBD2 (5 bases each). In germline, CDR1 is SNHLY, CDR2 FYNNEI. Trimming cost V 7 bases and J 3 bases, with 7 bases left between them. The CDR3 is 12 amino acids. The CDR3 DNA reads as TGTGCCAGCATGGGGGTCTACAATGAGCAGTTCTTC. This gives the protein CASMGVYNEQFF.

In this sample, this clonotype turned up a few times. One junction end disagrees with the germline gene, perhaps due to a read error. In DNA form, the CDR3 reads TGTGCCAGTAGTAATGTGGCAGTTGGGCCCTACGAGCGGTACTTC. This codes for CASSNVAVGPYERYF. The chain recombines TRBV19 with TRBJ2-7; unclear D gene. CDR1 LNHDA and CDR2 SQIVND come from the germline V gene (reference sequence). CDR3 length equals 15 residues.

This clonotype was observed many times. The gene calls are TRBV4-2 and TRBJ2-1; no firm D call. CDR3 length: 15 amino acids. V was clipped by 1 base and J by 4 bases, with 11 bases between them. Germline CDR1 is LGHNA and CDR2 is YNFKEQ. CDR3 protein: CASSQVRVSYNEQFF. DNA for the CDR3: TGTGCCAGCAGCCAAGTTCGGGTCTCTTACAATGAGCAGTTCTTC.

This clonotype was counted between two and nine times. The chain has TRBV14 and TRBJ2-3, with 10 bases that match TRBD2. The CDR3 runs 18 residues. Germline-derived CDR1 and CDR2 are SGHDN and FVKESK. Germline trimming cut 0 bases from V and 0 bases from J; bases unmatched to any gene: 6. CDR3 amino acids: CASSQDKRGGSSTDTQYF. DNA of the CDR3: TGTGCCAGCAGCCAAGATAAGCGGGGGGGCAGTAGCACAGATACGCAGTATTTT.

This clonotype qualifies as medium-sized. The rearrangement joins TRBV20-1 to TRBJ2-2; D call uncertain. Per germline, CDR1 DFQATT and CDR2 SNEGSKA (reference sequence). CDR3 length: 15 residues. The germline V and J ends were trimmed by 0 bases and 2 bases, with 10 bases remaining between them. The DNA of the CDR3 is TGCAGTGCTAGAGATTGGGGAAACAACACCGGGGAGCTGTTTTTT. Residues: CSARDWGNNTGELFF.

This clonotype was seen many times. The V gene is TRBV28, the J gene TRBJ2-7; TRBD2 matches 7 bases. V lost 5 bases to trimming and J lost 9 bases; unmatched junction nucleotides: 10. The V gene's germline CDR1 is MDHEN and CDR2 SYDVKM. This CDR3 has 13 residues. The CDR3: CASSPRTSVRQYF. The CDR3 coding sequence is TGTGCCAGCAGTCCCCGAACTAGCGTTCGGCAGTACTTC.

The V gene is TRBV9, the J gene TRBJ2-7; D is uncertain. The germline V gene has CDR1 SGDLS and CDR2 YYNGEE. The CDR3 consists of 16 residues. The V and J ends lost 4 bases and 2 bases respectively, with 19 bases between them. CDR3 in amino acids: CASSPKDGIGTYEQYF. The CDR3 region has the DNA TGTGCCAGCAGCCCTAAGGATGGTATAGGTACCTACGAGCAGTACTTC.

The table lists this clonotype with many counts. The chain joins TRBV4-1 to TRBJ1-4; D is ambiguous. Trimming took off 0 bases at V and 7 bases at J, with 15 bases between the two ends. This CDR3 comprises 16 residues. The germline V gene has CDR1 MGHRA and CDR2 YSYEKL. Here the CDR3 DNA reads TGCGCCAGCAGCCAAGATATGTGGACGCGGAGTGAAAAACTGTTTTTT. Its translation is CASSQDMWTRSEKLFF.

The chain recombines TRBV29-1 with TRBJ1-2; 9 nucleotides line up with TRBD1. V gave up 7 bases and J gave up 5 bases; unmatched junction bases: 5. This CDR3 comprises 12 residues. Germline loops: CDR1 SQVTM, CDR2 ANQGSEA. The CDR3 DNA sequence: TGCAGCGGGGACAGGGTAGGATATGGCTACACCTTC. This translates into CSGDRVGYGYTF.

This clonotype is deemed medium-sized. The J gene is TRBJ1-6, the V gene TRBV4-1; D is unresolved. Germline V CDR1 and CDR2: MGHRA, YSYEKL. There are 15 residues in the CDR3. V gave up 5 bases and J gave up 6 bases, with 14 bases separating them. CDR3 in amino acids: CASSSPGLGNSPLHF. In nucleotides, the CDR3 is TGCGCCAGCAGCTCCCCCGGGCTCGGTAATTCACCCCTCCACTTT.

This clonotype is classed as medium-sized. CDR3 in amino acids: CSARGDRDLFEQYF. CDR3 nucleotide sequence: TGCAGTGCTAGAGGGGACAGGGACCTCTTCGAGCAGTACTTC. This chain connects TRBV20-1 to TRBJ2-7; 9 bases are a match to TRBD1. V trimming: 1 base; J trimming: 6 bases; junction bases outside the gene matches: 7. The CDR3 covers 14 residues. Germline CDR1 is DFQATT and CDR2 is SNEGSKA (reference sequence).

This clonotype is labeled as medium-sized. V gene TRBV28 combines with J gene TRBJ2-3; possible D gene TRBD1, 5 bases. The germline V and J ends were trimmed by 7 bases and 6 bases, with 14 bases remaining between them. The CDR3 is 13 residues long. Germline V CDR1 and CDR2: MDHEN, SYDVKM. The CDR3 DNA is TGTGCCAGCAAGAGACAGAGTTTTGATACGCAGTATTTT. Its protein product is CASKRQSFDTQYF. Drawing the rest from reference TRBV28 and TRBJ2-3, the complete variable domain is DVKVTQSSRYLVKRTGEKVFLECVQDMDHENMFWYRQDPGLGLRLIYFSYDVKMKEKGDIPEGYSVSREKKERFSLILESASTNQTSMYLCASKRQSFDTQYFGPGTRLTVL.